These 22 T cell receptor beta chains originate from one sample sequenced in a study of cytotoxic CD8 clonotypes in ibrutinib-treated CLL. TCRdb's table, derived via immunoSEQ multiplex PCR, lists solely in-frame clones and lacks some. The sample lists around 330,000 clones, around 66% seen once, with roughly 6% in the top ten. The sample was PBMCs, taken after 36 months of ibrutinib treatment. The receptors originated from a human donor with chronic lymphocytic leukemia.

V is TRBV7-8 and J is TRBJ2-2; 12 positions match TRBD2. CDR1 and CDR2 from the germline V gene are SGHVS and FQNEAQ. CDR3 length: 19 residues. V shed 2 bases, J shed 3 bases, and the junction held 10 bases outside the gene matches. CDR3 nucleotides: TGTGCCAGCAGCTTAACGCTTCGGACTAGCGGGAAGGACACCGGGGAGCTGTTTTTT. Protein product: CASSLTLRTSGKDTGELFF.

This sequence joins TRBV9 and TRBJ2-1; D is unresolved. This CDR3 has 13 residues. Trimming shortened V by 4 bases and J by 4 bases, and 9 bases separated the two germline ends. Germline values: CDR1 SGDLS, CDR2 YYNGEE. The DNA for the CDR3 is TGTGCCAGCAGCTCGCAAGTATACAATGAGCAGTTCTTC. It encodes CASSSQVYNEQFF.

The chain uses TRBV5-1 and TRBJ2-5; D is possibly TRBD1 (5 bases). CDR3 length: 15 amino acids. The V end was cut by 4 bases, the J end by 0 bases, with 13 bases between. Germline-derived CDR1 and CDR2 are SGHRS and YFSETQ. The DNA for the CDR3 is TGCGCCAGCAGCCCTACAGGAACGTACCAAGAGACCCAGTACTTC. Translated, it gives CASSPTGTYQETQYF. The full variable domain, rest sourced from reference TRBV5-1 and TRBJ2-5, is KAGVTQTPRYLIKTRGQQVTLSCSPISGHRSVSWYQQTPGQGLQFLFEYFSETQRNKGNFPGRFSGRQFSNSRSEMNVSTLELGDSALYLCASSPTGTYQETQYFGPGTRLLVL.

J is TRBJ1-5 and V is TRBV15; 8 nucleotides line up with TRBD1. V lost 2 bases and J lost 5; bases outside the gene matches: 5. The CDR3 sequence is 15 residues long. CDR1 LNHNV and CDR2 YYDKDF come from the germline V gene (reference sequence). DNA of the CDR3: TGTGCCACCAGCAGACCTGACAGGGGAGATCAGCCCCAGCATTTT. Protein product: CATSRPDRGDQPQHF.

In DNA form, the CDR3 reads TGTGCCAGCAGCCGGGGAGCCCTAGCGTTGTACGAGCAGTACTTC. It yields the protein CASSRGALALYEQYF. The chain links TRBV7-9 to TRBJ2-7; possible D gene TRBD2, 6 bases. Looked up from germline, CDR1 is SEHNR and CDR2 is FQNEAQ (reference sequence). Trimming cost V 5 bases and J 4 bases, with 18 bases left between them. The CDR3 totals 15 residues.

The V call is TRBV28, the J call TRBJ2-3; the match to TRBD2 covers 13 bases. CDR3 length: 18 residues. J was trimmed by 4 bases and V by 4 bases; bases with no gene match: 11. Germline V CDR1 and CDR2: MDHEN, SYDVKM. CDR3 loop: CASSSRLAGGPGPDTQYF. The CDR3 DNA reads TGTGCCAGCAGTTCTCGACTAGCGGGAGGTCCGGGCCCAGATACGCAGTATTTT.

This clone was counted a single time. The V and J genes are TRBV5-1 and TRBJ2-3; D unresolved. Germline loops: CDR1 SGHRS, CDR2 YFSETQ. Deletions cut 5 bases from V and 3 bases from J, with 13 bases between. The CDR3 totals 14 residues. The CDR3 here is CASSTAIYTDTQYF. CDR3 DNA sequence: TGCGCCAGCAGTACGGCCATATATACAGATACGCAGTATTTT.

This chain connects TRBV18 to TRBJ1-5; 7 bases are a match to TRBD1. V lost 4 bases to trimming and J lost 9 bases; unmatched junction nucleotides: 9. The CDR3 is made up of 14 amino acids. Germline loops: CDR1 KGHSH, CDR2 LQKENI. CDR3 residues: CASSRQGGGWPQHF. The CDR3, as DNA: TGTGCCAGCTCACGGCAGGGGGGAGGTTGGCCCCAGCATTTT.

The chain is built from TRBV7-9 and TRBJ1-5, with D unclear. The germline gives CDR1 SEHNR, CDR2 FQNEAQ (reference sequence). The CDR3 has 14 amino acids. Trimming shortened V by 2 bases and J by 5 bases, and 10 bases separated the two germline ends. In nucleotides, the CDR3 is TGTGCCAGCAGCTTACAGATATACCATCAGCCCCAGCATTTT. This encodes CASSLQIYHQPQHF.

This clone has just a few counts. This chain uses TRBV10-3 with TRBJ2-7; D might be TRBD1 (6 bases). CDR3 length: 11 amino acids. Trimming cost V 6 bases and J 6 bases, with 9 bases left between them. Germline loops: CDR1 ENHRY, CDR2 SYGVKD. The CDR3 protein is CAIRGTREQYF. CDR3 DNA sequence: TGTGCCATCAGAGGGACACGCGAGCAGTACTTC.

This clone appeared once. V gene TRBV23-1 combines with J gene TRBJ2-5; the match to TRBD1 covers 12 bases. TRBV23-1 is identified as an open reading frame with a role that is uncertain. This CDR3 region has 14 residues. V was pared by 10 bases and J by 5 bases, with 8 bases of the junction left unmatched. The CDR3 DNA sequence: TGCGCCACCGTAGGGGGACAGGGGGCGGAGACCCAGTACTTC. It encodes CATVGGQGAETQYF.

V usage is TRBV7-2 and J usage is TRBJ2-1; weak D call: TRBD2 (7 bases). Trimming removed 8 bases from V and 1 base from J, with 18 bases in between. The CDR3 spans 16 residues. CDR1 is SGHTA and CDR2 is FQGNSA in the germline V gene. CDR3 DNA: TGTGCCAGCCGAAAACAGGGAGGGGGGTCCTACAATGAGCAGTTCTTC. It yields the protein CASRKQGGGSYNEQFF.

The chain links TRBV11-2 to TRBJ1-2; a weak D match, TRBD1 (5 bases). The ends were cut back, 3 bases at V and 8 bases at J, with 10 bases in the middle. CDR1 SGHAT and CDR2 FQNNGV come from the germline V gene. The CDR3 sequence is 12 residues long. The CDR3 coding sequence is TGTGCCAGCAGCTTCTATGGGGACGGCTACACCTTC. This sequence encodes CASSFYGDGYTF. Drawing the rest from reference TRBV11-2 and TRBJ1-2, the complete variable domain is EAGVAQSPRYKIIEKRQSVAFWCNPISGHATLYWYQQILGQGPKLLIQFQNNGVVDDSQLPKDRFSAERLKGVDSTLKIQPAKLEDSAVYLCASSFYGDGYTFGSGTRLTVV.

This chain joins TRBV5-1 and TRBJ2-2, with no clear D. CDR3 size: 13 residues. Germline CDR1 is SGHRS and CDR2 is YFSETQ. The V end lost 3 bases, the J end lost 4 bases, and 7 bases lay between the germline ends. The chain's CDR3 is CASSSTFTGELFF. As DNA, the CDR3 is TGCGCCAGCAGCTCGACCTTCACCGGGGAGCTGTTTTTT.

The gene calls are TRBV5-4 and TRBJ1-1; D is undetermined. Per the germline V gene, CDR1 is SGHNT and CDR2 is YYREEE (reference sequence). V dropped 2 bases and J dropped 0 bases, with 5 bases sitting between them. The CDR3 spans 13 residues. CDR3 protein: CASSFWVNTEAFF. The CDR3 nucleotides read TGTGCCAGCAGCTTTTGGGTGAACACTGAAGCTTTCTTT.

V usage is TRBV7-6 and J usage is TRBJ2-7, with TRBD2 matching over 7 bases. Looked up from germline, CDR1 is SGHVS and CDR2 is FNYEAQ. Unmatched junction bases numbered 2, after V lost 3 bases and J lost 0 bases. CDR3 length: 14 residues. CDR3: CASSFERDSYEQYF. The CDR3 nucleotides read TGTGCCAGCAGCTTCGAGCGGGACTCCTACGAGCAGTACTTC. The variable domain in full, completed from reference TRBV7-6 and TRBJ2-7, reads GAGVSQSPRYKVTKRGQDVALRCDPISGHVSLYWYRQALGQGPEFLTYFNYEAQQDKSGLPNDRFSAERPEGSISTLTIQRTEQRDSAMYRCASSFERDSYEQYFGPGTRLTVT.

This chain uses TRBV18 with TRBJ2-1; tentatively, D is TRBD1 (5 bases). V was pared by 2 bases and J by 2 bases, with 10 bases between. CDR3 length: 15 amino acids. Germline lookup yields CDR1 KGHSH and CDR2 LQKENI. CDR3 residues: CASSPAGLTYNEQFF. CDR3 nucleotides: TGTGCCAGCTCACCAGCAGGGTTAACCTACAATGAGCAGTTCTTC.

V and J are TRBV6-5 and TRBJ1-4; TRBD1 is a possible D gene (6 bases). Looked up from germline, CDR1 is MNHEY and CDR2 is SVGAGI. The CDR3 runs 14 residues. V was trimmed by 4 bases and J by 7 bases, leaving 13 bases between them. The CDR3 DNA follows: TGTGCCAGCAGTTCCAGGACACAGGGTGAAAAACTGTTTTTT. Its protein is CASSSRTQGEKLFF.

This clone has only a few counts. The chain combines TRBV19 with TRBJ1-3; D gene uncertain. Germline-derived CDR1 and CDR2 are LNHDA and SQIVND (reference sequence). Trimming shortened V by 5 bases and J by 0 bases, and 11 bases separated the two germline ends. The CDR3 has 15 amino acids. CDR3 DNA: TGTGCCAGTAGTGCAGGACGGAACTCTGGAAACACCATATATTTT. Residues: CASSAGRNSGNTIYF.

This clone occurred once. The chain combines TRBV27 with TRBJ2-7; 11 nucleotides line up with TRBD2. Trimming removed 5 bases from V and 3 bases from J; junction bases left unmatched: 6. This CDR3 contains 15 residues. Germline loops: CDR1 MNHEY, CDR2 SMNVEV (reference sequence). The CDR3 loop reads CASSKGLAVVYEQYF. The CDR3 bases are TGTGCCAGCAGTAAGGGACTAGCGGTCGTCTACGAGCAGTACTTC.

V is TRBV5-1 and J is TRBJ2-5, with a tentative D call TRBD1 (6 bases). Between the trimmed V and J ends, which lost 4 bases and 5 bases, there was a span of 12 bases. This CDR3 spans 13 amino acids. Germline V gene lookup returns CDR1 SGHRS and CDR2 YFSETQ. This CDR3 is CASSLPGAETQYF. In DNA, the CDR3 is TGCGCCAGCAGCCTACCAGGGGCGGAGACCCAGTACTTC.

The V call is TRBV6-5, the J call TRBJ1-1, with 7 nucleotides matching TRBD1. Trimming cost V 6 bases and J 4 bases; bases outside gene matches: 2. CDR1 and CDR2 (germline): MNHEY, SVGAGI. CDR3 length: 12 amino acids. CDR3 nucleotide sequence: TGTGCCAGCAGCCCAGGGGGCACTGAAGCTTTCTTT. Its translation is CASSPGGTEAFF.